The T cell receptor beta chain under discussion was sequenced for a study of blood T cell repertoires in COVID-19. As for the study in general: PBMCs, B-cell-depleted T cells, or T cells were the source of the cDNA or gDNA that made up the material.

In the original analysis: Estimation of nucleated cell counts relied on the amplification of reference gene primers. Measured with immunoSEQ multiplex PCR; TCRdb has only the in-frame clones, and not every one. That table gives V, J and clone size, and the DNA gave D and trimming. The table shows 300,000 to 400,000 clones, with 88% occurring only once. This TCR derives from a man under 40 who had recovered from COVID-19. The sequenced sample consisted of PBMCs or T cells enriched from blood (not recorded which).

For the CDR3, the DNA is TGTGCCAGCAGTGGACTAGCGGGGCTTACCCAGTACTTC. Translating gives CASSGLAGLTQYF. This rearrangement joins TRBV2 to TRBJ2-5; 11 bases fit TRBD2. CDR1 and CDR2 from the germline V gene are SNHLY and FYNNEI. This CDR3 contains 13 residues. V was clipped by 4 bases and J by 8 bases; unmatched bases: 3. Using reference TRBV2 and TRBJ2-5 for the parts outside the CDR3, the full variable domain is EPEVTQTPSHQVTQMGQEVILRCVPISNHLYFYWYRQILGQKVEFLVSFYNNEISEKSEIFDDQFSVERPDGSNFTLKIRSTKLEDSAMYFCASSGLAGLTQYFGPGTRLLVL.